This passage covers 27 T cell receptor beta chains from one sample sequenced in a study of blood T cell repertoires in COVID-19. Method: immunoSEQ multiplex PCR; TCRdb's copy keeps in-frame clones and lacks some. The data hold 35,000 or so clones, with less than 95% observed a single time. The sequenced sample consisted of peripheral blood. Source of these receptors: a human donor in a cohort sampled during active COVID-19.

The rearrangement uses TRBV9 and TRBJ2-1; 10 bases map to TRBD2. CDR1 SGDLS and CDR2 YYNGEE come from the germline V gene. V shed 0 bases, J shed 4 bases, and the junction held 4 bases outside the gene matches. This CDR3 region has 16 residues. CDR3 amino acids: CASSVVSSGGYNEQFF. The CDR3 coding sequence is TGTGCCAGCAGCGTAGTCTCTAGCGGGGGATACAATGAGCAGTTCTTC.

The J gene is TRBJ2-7, the V gene TRBV27; 7 bases align to TRBD2. CDR1 and CDR2 from the germline V gene are MNHEY and SMNVEV (reference sequence). Trimming took 5 bases from V and 2 from J; bases not matched to a gene: 6. The CDR3 consists of 14 residues. As DNA, the CDR3 is TGTGCCAGCAGTATGGGACTAAAAACCTACGAGCAGTACTTC. Translated: CASSMGLKTYEQYF.

J is TRBJ2-1 and V is TRBV27, with 7 bases identical to TRBD2. The CDR3 has 17 amino acids. V shed 3 bases, J shed 0 bases, and the junction held 8 bases outside the gene matches. Looked up from germline, CDR1 is MNHEY and CDR2 is SMNVEV (reference sequence). CDR3 bases: TGTGCCAGCAGTTTCCTCAGCGGGGTAAGCTCCTACAATGAGCAGTTCTTC. Amino acid sequence: CASSFLSGVSSYNEQFF.

This clone was seen only once. This rearrangement joins TRBV19 to TRBJ2-1, with 10 bases that match TRBD1. The junction had 12 bases not matched to a gene; V was cut back by 5 bases and J by 5 bases. From germline, CDR1 is LNHDA and CDR2 SQIVND (reference sequence). The CDR3 runs to 17 residues. The CDR3 sequence: CASSAYPGTGVHNEQFF. CDR3 sequence (DNA): TGTGCCAGTAGTGCCTACCCCGGGACAGGGGTCCACAATGAGCAGTTCTTC. Drawing the rest from reference TRBV19 and TRBJ2-1, the complete variable domain is DGGITQSPKYLFRKEGQNVTLSCEQNLNHDAMYWYRQDPGQGLRLIYYSQIVNDFQKGDIAEGYSVSREKKESFPLTVTSAQKNPTAFYLCASSAYPGTGVHNEQFFGPGTRLTVL.

This chain links TRBV3-1 (or the pseudogene TRBV3-2) with TRBJ1-1; perhaps TRBD1 as D (5 bases). This CDR3 is 15 amino acids long. Trimming shortened V by 3 bases and J by 5 bases, and 16 bases separated the two germline ends. Germline CDR1 reads LGHDT; CDR2 reads YNNKEL (reference sequence). The CDR3 loop is CASSHLAQGGTEAFF. CDR3 bases: TGTGCCAGCAGCCATCTGGCGCAGGGAGGGACTGAAGCTTTCTTT.

This clone was detected a few times. The V and J genes are TRBV30 and TRBJ1-2; D is uncertain. The CDR3 sequence is 14 residues long. Per germline, CDR1 GTSNPN and CDR2 SVGIG (reference sequence). The V end lost 0 bases, the J end lost 1 base, and 9 bases lay between the germline ends. The CDR3 nucleotides read TGTGCCTGGAGTGTACGTGGCAATAACTATGGCTACACCTTC. Translated: CAWSVRGNNYGYTF.

The chain joins TRBV1 to TRBJ1-2; the table's D call of TRBD1 was not tested on the DNA. TRBV1 is assigned pseudogene status. The CDR3 is made up of 15 amino acids. The CDR3 DNA is TGCACCAGCAGCCGCTTACAGGGGGGATGGTATGGCTACACCTTC. This encodes CTSSRLQGGWYGYTF.

The rearrangement uses TRBV3-1 (or the pseudogene TRBV3-2) and TRBJ2-1; possible D gene TRBD2, 5 bases. The CDR3 loop spans 18 amino acids. The germline V gene encodes CDR1 LGHDT and CDR2 YNNKEL (reference sequence). V dropped 1 base and J dropped 0 bases, with 16 bases sitting between them. CDR3 sequence (DNA): TGTGCCAGCAGCCAAGCCCTAGCCCCTCCTTACTCCTACAATGAGCAGTTCTTC. It specifies CASSQALAPPYSYNEQFF.

This clone was seen a handful of times. The chain links TRBV7-9 to TRBJ2-7, with TRBD2 matching over 11 bases. The ends lost 4 bases at V and 1 base at J; junction bases unmatched: 6. The CDR3 loop spans 16 amino acids. Germline V gives CDR1 SEHNR, CDR2 FQNEAQ (reference sequence). CDR3 bases: TGTGCCAGCAGCTCGGGGGGACTAGCGGAATCCTACGAGCAGTACTTC. Protein: CASSSGGLAESYEQYF.

The V gene is TRBV5-4, the J gene TRBJ1-5, with 9 bases that match TRBD1. Looked up from germline, CDR1 is SGHNT and CDR2 is YYREEE (reference sequence). J gave up 3 bases and V 0 bases, and 4 bases lay outside the gene matches. The CDR3 contains 16 residues. CDR3 nucleotide sequence: TGTGCCAGCAGCTTGGGAACAGGGGGCTTCAATCAGCCCCAGCATTTT. Residues: CASSLGTGGFNQPQHF.

This chain joins TRBV7-9 and TRBJ2-3; D might be TRBD2 (6 bases). The CDR3 runs to 17 residues. The germline CDR1 and CDR2 sequences are SEHNR and FQNEAQ (reference sequence). With 5 bases removed from V and 0 bases from J, the gap between germline ends came to 18 bases. DNA of the CDR3: TGTGCCAGCAGCATAGAGAGGGAGGCCCTCAGCACAGATACGCAGTATTTT. It encodes CASSIEREALSTDTQYF.

The chain has TRBV24-1 and TRBJ2-1; TRBD2 might be the D (5 bases). Between the trimmed V and J ends, which lost 0 bases and 5 bases, there was a span of 7 bases. From germline, CDR1 is KGHDR and CDR2 SFDVKD. The CDR3 consists of 14 residues. CDR3 in amino acids: CATSDLGLNNEQFF. Written as DNA, the CDR3 is TGTGCCACCAGTGATTTGGGACTTAACAATGAGCAGTTCTTC.

CDR3: CASSWGGARVYGYTF. The CDR3 DNA sequence: TGTGCCAGCAGTTGGGGCGGGGCGCGCGTCTATGGCTACACCTTC. The chain joins TRBV28 to TRBJ1-2; weak D call: TRBD1 (5 bases). The V and J ends lost 4 bases and 4 bases respectively, with 16 bases between them. Germline CDR1 and CDR2: MDHEN and SYDVKM. This CDR3 has 15 amino acids.

The gene calls are TRBV5-1 and TRBJ2-7, with 9 bases matching TRBD1. Per germline, CDR1 SGHRS and CDR2 YFSETQ. V was clipped by 4 bases and J by 0 bases; unmatched bases: 5. The CDR3 sequence is 15 residues long. The CDR3 here is CASSGTGLNSYEQYF. The CDR3, as DNA: TGCGCCAGCAGCGGGACAGGGCTAAACTCCTACGAGCAGTACTTC. The entire variable domain, with the rest obtained from reference TRBV5-1 and TRBJ2-7, is as follows: KAGVTQTPRYLIKTRGQQVTLSCSPISGHRSVSWYQQTPGQGLQFLFEYFSETQRNKGNFPGRFSGRQFSNSRSEMNVSTLELGDSALYLCASSGTGLNSYEQYFGPGTRLTVT.

The CDR3 nucleotides read TGTGCCAGCGCAAGAGGTTGGGTGTGGGGCCTTAATGAAAAACTGTTTTTT. It yields the protein CASARGWVWGLNEKLFF. The V and J genes are TRBV28 and TRBJ1-4, with D maybe TRBD1 (5 bases). From germline, CDR1 is MDHEN and CDR2 SYDVKM. The V and J ends lost 8 bases and 4 bases respectively, with 23 bases between them. This CDR3 is built from 17 residues.

The chain joins TRBV27 to TRBJ2-1, with 11 bases identical to TRBD2. Germline V gene sequence: CDR1 MNHEY, CDR2 SMNVEV (reference sequence). The CDR3 length is 17 residues. With V trimmed by 5 bases and J by 0 bases, 6 bases remained unmatched. Here the CDR3 DNA reads TGTGCCAGCAGTCAAACCACTAGCGGGAGCTCCTACAATGAGCAGTTCTTC. This translates into CASSQTTSGSSYNEQFF.

The V gene is TRBV5-4, the J gene TRBJ1-2, with 7 nucleotides matching TRBD1. The germline gives CDR1 SGHNT, CDR2 YYREEE (reference sequence). J gave up 2 bases and V 7 bases, and 8 bases lay outside the gene matches. The length of the CDR3 is 14 residues. The CDR3 coding sequence is TGTGCCAGCCTAAAGCAGGGGGGCAACTATGGCTACACCTTC. Amino acids: CASLKQGGNYGYTF.

V gene TRBV6-5 combines with J gene TRBJ1-6; D call uncertain. Trimming took 0 bases from V and 7 from J, leaving 7 bases between them. The CDR3 has 14 amino acids. CDR1 MNHEY and CDR2 SVGAGI come from the germline V gene. In nucleotides, the CDR3 is TGTGCCAGCAGTTACTCTCCAGTCAATTCACCCCTCCACTTT. It translates to CASSYSPVNSPLHF.

The chain uses TRBV4-2 and TRBJ1-6, with a possible D match to TRBD1 (5 bases). The CDR3 consists of 15 residues. V was clipped by 0 bases and J by 7 bases, with 10 bases between them. Looked up from germline, CDR1 is LGHNA and CDR2 is YNFKEQ. CDR3 coding DNA: TGTGCCAGCAGCCAAGACGCAGGGTCGAATTCACCCCTCCACTTT. It translates to CASSQDAGSNSPLHF.

The chain links TRBV10-3 to TRBJ2-3; 9 nucleotides agree with TRBD2. After removal of 9 bases from V and 1 base from J, the junction contained 2 bases not matched to a gene. The germline CDR1 and CDR2 sequences are ENHRY and SYGVKD. This CDR3 spans 13 amino acids. CDR3 sequence: CAIKREGTDTQYF. The CDR3 nucleotides read TGTGCCATAAAGCGGGAGGGCACAGATACGCAGTATTTT.

The J gene is TRBJ2-2, the V gene TRBV28, with D possibly TRBD2 on 6 matching bases. The CDR3 is 12 residues long. CDR1 MDHEN and CDR2 SYDVKM come from the germline V gene. Trimming stripped 8 bases from V and 4 bases from J, with 8 bases between. CDR3 sequence reads: CASLGGTGELFF. CDR3 nucleotides: TGTGCCAGCTTGGGAGGCACCGGGGAGCTGTTTTTT.

The V and J genes are TRBV14 and TRBJ2-2, with 7 bases aligning to TRBD2. This CDR3 is 15 amino acids long. Germline lookup yields CDR1 SGHDN and CDR2 FVKESK. The ends lost 1 base at V and 7 bases at J; junction bases unmatched: 6. The CDR3 spells CASSQVAGVVGELFF. The CDR3 DNA reads as TGTGCCAGCAGCCAAGTTGCGGGAGTGGTCGGGGAGCTGTTTTTT.

The chain employs TRBV6-5 and TRBJ1-1; 7 positions agree with TRBD1. The CDR3 covers 13 residues. CDR1 is MNHEY and CDR2 is SVGAGI in the germline V gene. The junction had 3 bases not matched to a gene; V was cut back by 8 bases and J by 0 bases. The CDR3 region has the DNA TGTGCCAGCGGGACAGCTTTGAACACTGAAGCTTTCTTT. This gives the protein CASGTALNTEAFF.

The chain combines TRBV7-8 with TRBJ2-1; D possibly corresponds to TRBD2 (5 bases). CDR1 is SGHVS and CDR2 is FQNEAQ in the germline V gene. This CDR3 contains 15 residues. The ends were cut back, 5 bases at V and 6 bases at J, with 17 bases in the middle. CDR3 residues: CASSLVALAVNEQFF. Written as DNA, the CDR3 is TGTGCCAGCAGCCTCGTGGCGCTAGCAGTCAATGAGCAGTTCTTC.

V and J are TRBV6-5 and TRBJ1-4; TRBD1 is a possible D gene (5 bases). CDR3 size: 14 residues. Deletions cut 7 bases from V and 8 bases from J, with 17 bases between. Germline V gene sequence: CDR1 MNHEY, CDR2 SVGAGI. This CDR3 is CASNPAGVGEKLFF. The CDR3 DNA is TGTGCCAGCAATCCTGCGGGGGTCGGGGAAAAACTGTTTTTT.

The gene calls are TRBV12-3 or TRBV12-4 and TRBJ1-1; unclear D gene. Trimming stripped 5 bases from V and 12 bases from J, with 16 bases between. The CDR3 loop spans 12 amino acids. The CDR3 reads CASSHLTRGTFF. CDR3 DNA sequence: TGTGCCAGCAGTCATTTGACTAGAGGGACTTTCTTT.

The chain uses TRBV5-1 and TRBJ1-2; 9 bases line up with TRBD1. CDR1 is SGHRS, CDR2 YFSETQ, per germline. The trim removed 1 base at V and 4 bases at J, leaving 11 bases unmatched. The CDR3 has 17 amino acids. The CDR3 sequence: CASSLHPDRGERYGYTF. The CDR3, as DNA: TGCGCCAGCAGCTTGCACCCGGACAGGGGAGAACGCTATGGCTACACCTTC. Filled out from reference TRBV5-1 and TRBJ1-2, the complete variable domain reads KAGVTQTPRYLIKTRGQQVTLSCSPISGHRSVSWYQQTPGQGLQFLFEYFSETQRNKGNFPGRFSGRQFSNSRSEMNVSTLELGDSALYLCASSLHPDRGERYGYTFGSGTRLTVV.